The clone carrying this TCR beta chain was recorded once. The antigen remains unidentified. Some clones are missing from TCRdb's copy, which holds only in-frame ones; the method was immunoSEQ multiplex PCR. The sample lists tens of thousands of clones, 86% occurring once. This record belongs to a study of radiation and T cells in renal cell carcinoma. Study findings and constraints: In blood, top tumor clones expanded by 2 weeks, shrinking by 4. No pretreatment tumor biopsies were available for baseline clonotypes.

Indicated time point: blood 2 weeks post-SBRT. Treatment denoted: 15 Gy SBRT to primary tumor, nephrectomy 4 weeks later. Clear cell pathology was present in this patient's renal cell carcinoma. The CDR3 is 16 amino acids. Losses at the gene ends were 0 bases for V and 5 bases for J; bases not matched to a gene: 9. The germline CDR1 and CDR2 sequences are LGHNA and YSLEER. This clonotype was sampled from a woman aged 45-65 years with renal cell carcinoma. The chain carries TRBV4-3 and TRBJ2-7, with 8 bases that match TRBD2. The sequencing here drew on blood, taken from a patient whose treatment included radiotherapy and nephrectomy. The CDR3 spells CASSQDGYPSGHEQYF. DNA for the CDR3: TGCGCCAGCAGCCAAGATGGCTATCCTAGCGGGCACGAGCAGTACTTC.